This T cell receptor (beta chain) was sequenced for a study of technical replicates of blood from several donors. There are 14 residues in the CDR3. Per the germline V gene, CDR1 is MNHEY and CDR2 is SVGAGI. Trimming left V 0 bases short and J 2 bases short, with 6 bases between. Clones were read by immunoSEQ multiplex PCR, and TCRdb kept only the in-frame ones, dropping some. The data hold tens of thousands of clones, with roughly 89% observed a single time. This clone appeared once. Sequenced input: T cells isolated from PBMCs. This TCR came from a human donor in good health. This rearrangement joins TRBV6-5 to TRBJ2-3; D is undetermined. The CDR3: CASSYSRYTDTQYF. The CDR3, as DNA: TGTGCCAGCAGTTACTCGAGGTACACAGATACGCAGTATTTT.